This passage covers 9 T cell receptor beta chains from one sample sequenced in a study of blood T cell repertoires in COVID-19. Some clones are missing from TCRdb's copy, which holds only in-frame ones; the method was immunoSEQ multiplex PCR. The sample shows a few hundred thousand clones, roughly 80% of them seen only once. The sample consisted of peripheral blood. The receptors come from a woman between 18 and 29 years old with acute or convalescent COVID-19.

The genes are TRBV7-9 and TRBJ2-3, with TRBD2 matching over 11 bases. Germline V gives CDR1 SEHNR, CDR2 FQNEAQ (reference sequence). CDR3 length equals 16 residues. Trimming removed 2 bases from V and 5 bases from J; junction bases left unmatched: 6. The CDR3 region is CASSLLGTSGQDTQYF. CDR3 nucleotides: TGTGCCAGCAGCTTACTTGGGACTAGCGGACAAGATACGCAGTATTTT.

The genes are TRBV5-1 and TRBJ1-5; TRBD1 is a possible D gene (5 bases). Germline assignment: CDR1 SGHRS and CDR2 YFSETQ. V dropped 4 bases and J dropped 6 bases, with 14 bases sitting between them. The CDR3 is 14 amino acids. The CDR3 is CASSPQGTAQPQHF. CDR3 sequence (DNA): TGCGCCAGCAGCCCCCAGGGAACCGCTCAGCCCCAGCATTTT.

The chain carries TRBV4-3 and TRBJ2-1, with D possibly being TRBD1 (7 bases). The CDR3 runs to 18 residues. V gave up 2 bases and J gave up 4 bases, with 21 bases separating them. The V gene's germline CDR1 is LGHNA and CDR2 YSLEER. CDR3 residues: CASSQQIAGGPLYNEQFF. The CDR3 coding sequence is TGCGCCAGCAGCCAACAGATTGCAGGGGGGCCGTTATACAATGAGCAGTTCTTC.

The chain links TRBV5-3 to TRBJ1-1; no clear D. TRBV5-3 is an open reading frame, and its role is uncertain. This CDR3 comprises 13 residues. The ends were cut back, 4 bases at V and 1 base at J, with 8 bases in the middle. The CDR3 region has the DNA TGTGCCAGAAGCAGAGATTCGAACACTGAAGCTTTCTTT. Translating it yields CARSRDSNTEAFF.

This clone was observed a single time. V and J are TRBV6-2 or TRBV6-3 and TRBJ2-6; 9 nucleotides align to TRBD1. In germline, CDR1 is MNHEY, CDR2 SVGEGT. The CDR3 totals 19 residues. V was pared by 5 bases and J by 2 bases, with 13 bases of the junction left unmatched. The CDR3 protein is CASSVPGQGIVTGANVLTF. In nucleotides, the CDR3 is TGTGCCAGCAGTGTCCCGGGACAGGGAATTGTGACTGGGGCCAACGTCCTGACTTTC.

The CDR3 loop is CASSPHRGRNNEQFF. CDR3 DNA: TGTGCCAGCAGCCCCCACAGGGGGCGAAACAATGAGCAGTTCTTC. V is TRBV4-2 and J is TRBJ2-1, with TRBD1 identical over 9 bases. J was trimmed by 5 bases and V by 4 bases; bases with no gene match: 6. This CDR3 spans 15 amino acids. CDR1 LGHNA and CDR2 YNFKEQ come from the germline V gene.

This clone appeared once. V usage is TRBV21-1 and J usage is TRBJ1-5; TRBD1, the table's D call, lacks a check against the DNA. TRBV21-1 is marked as a pseudogene. This CDR3 is 14 amino acids long. As DNA, the CDR3 is TGTGCCAGCACTACCGGGACAGGGAATCAGCCCCAGCATTTT. Encoded protein: CASTTGTGNQPQHF.

This clone was found a few times. The V call is TRBV4-3, the J call TRBJ2-2, with TRBD1 matching over 8 bases. CDR3 size: 16 residues. The J segment lost 9 bases and the V segment lost 2 bases, leaving 11 bases of the junction unmatched. Germline loops: CDR1 LGHNA, CDR2 YSLEER. The CDR3 bases are TGCGCCAGCAGCCAAAGACCCGACAGGGGTCCCCGGGAGCTGTTTTTT. This translates into CASSQRPDRGPRELFF.

The V gene is TRBV7-2, the J gene TRBJ2-7; 10 bases agree with TRBD1. Trimming cost V 1 base and J 5 bases; bases outside gene matches: 2. Germline V CDR1 and CDR2: SGHTA, FQGNSA. The CDR3 is 14 residues long. The CDR3 spells CASSLGGQGNEQYF. In nucleotides, the CDR3 is TGTGCCAGCAGCTTAGGGGGACAGGGGAACGAGCAGTACTTC.